This T cell receptor (beta chain) emerged from a study of cytomegalovirus exposure and HLA in healthy donors. Study conclusions and caveats: Altogether, 150 or so TCR beta chains were recorded as cytomegalovirus-associated.

Of note for this clone: Its antigen remains unknown.

The donors were part of the roughly 120-subject validation cohort, which stood apart from the roughly 730-subject first cohort. Assay: immunoSEQ multiplex PCR; the TCRdb copy retains only in-frame clones and omits some. The sample contains about 120,000 clones, roughly 88% of which appear only once. This CDR3 spans 16 amino acids. Germline V gene lookup returns CDR1 MNHEY and CDR2 SMNVEV (reference sequence). V was clipped by 5 bases and J by 4 bases; unmatched bases: 2. The clonotype originates from a man aged 18 to 30 in good health and CMV-seronegative. The chain carries TRBV27 and TRBJ2-2, with 15 bases aligning to TRBD2. The sequenced material came from PBMCs. This chain's CDR3 is CASSRTSGGVTGELFF. The CDR3 DNA is TGTGCCAGCAGTAGGACTAGCGGGGGGGTCACCGGGGAGCTGTTTTTT.